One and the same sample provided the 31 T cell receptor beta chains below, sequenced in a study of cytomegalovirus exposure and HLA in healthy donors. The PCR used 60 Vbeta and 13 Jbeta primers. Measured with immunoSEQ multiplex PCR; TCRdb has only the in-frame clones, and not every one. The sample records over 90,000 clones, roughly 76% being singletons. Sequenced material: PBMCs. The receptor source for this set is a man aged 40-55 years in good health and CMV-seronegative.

The CDR3 region is CASSLRATEAFF. CDR3 DNA sequence: TGTGCCAGTAGTCTCAGGGCCACTGAAGCTTTCTTT. The chain joins TRBV19 to TRBJ1-1; D perhaps matches TRBD1 (5 bases). The V end was cut by 5 bases, the J end by 4 bases, with 8 bases between. This CDR3 comprises 12 residues. Germline V gene lookup returns CDR1 LNHDA and CDR2 SQIVND (reference sequence).

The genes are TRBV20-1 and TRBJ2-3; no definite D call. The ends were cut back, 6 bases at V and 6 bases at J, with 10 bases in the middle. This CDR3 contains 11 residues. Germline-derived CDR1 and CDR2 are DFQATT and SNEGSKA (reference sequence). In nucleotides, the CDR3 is TGCAGTGCCCACCCAGTCGATACGCAGTATTTT. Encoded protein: CSAHPVDTQYF.

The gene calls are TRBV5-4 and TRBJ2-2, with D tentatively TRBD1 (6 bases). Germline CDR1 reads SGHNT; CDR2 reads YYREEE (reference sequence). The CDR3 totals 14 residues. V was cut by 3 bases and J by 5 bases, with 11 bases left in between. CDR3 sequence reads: CASSSGQWTGELFF. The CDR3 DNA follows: TGTGCCAGCAGCTCAGGACAGTGGACCGGGGAGCTGTTTTTT. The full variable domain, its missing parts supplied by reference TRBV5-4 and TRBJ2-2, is ETGVTQSPTHLIKTRGQQVTLRCSSQSGHNTVSWYQQALGQGPQFIFQYYREEENGRGNFPPRFSGLQFPNYSSELNVNALELDDSALYLCASSSGQWTGELFFGEGSRLTVL.

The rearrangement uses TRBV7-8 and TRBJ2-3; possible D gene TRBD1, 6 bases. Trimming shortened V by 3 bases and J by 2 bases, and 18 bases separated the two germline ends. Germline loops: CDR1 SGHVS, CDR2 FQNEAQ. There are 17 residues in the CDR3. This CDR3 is CASSLRHRAKPTDTQYF. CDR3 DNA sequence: TGTGCCAGCAGCTTGAGACACAGGGCCAAACCCACAGATACGCAGTATTTT.

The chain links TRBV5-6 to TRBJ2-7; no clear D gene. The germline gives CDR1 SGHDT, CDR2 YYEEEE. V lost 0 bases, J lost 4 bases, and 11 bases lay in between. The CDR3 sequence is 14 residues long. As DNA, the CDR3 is TGTGCCAGCAGCTTGGGATTACTCGTTTACGAGCAGTACTTC. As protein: CASSLGLLVYEQYF.

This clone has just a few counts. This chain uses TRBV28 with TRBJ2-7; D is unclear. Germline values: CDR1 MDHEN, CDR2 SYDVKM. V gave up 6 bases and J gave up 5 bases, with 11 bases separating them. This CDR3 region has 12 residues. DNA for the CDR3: TGTGCCAGCAGATCCGGAGAGAACGAGCAGTACTTC. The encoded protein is CASRSGENEQYF.

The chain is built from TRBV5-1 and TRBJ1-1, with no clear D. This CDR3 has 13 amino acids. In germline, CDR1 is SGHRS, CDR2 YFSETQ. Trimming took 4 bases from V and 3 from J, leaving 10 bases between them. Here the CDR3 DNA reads TGCGCCAGCAGCGAGACGGGAGACACTGAAGCTTTCTTT. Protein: CASSETGDTEAFF.

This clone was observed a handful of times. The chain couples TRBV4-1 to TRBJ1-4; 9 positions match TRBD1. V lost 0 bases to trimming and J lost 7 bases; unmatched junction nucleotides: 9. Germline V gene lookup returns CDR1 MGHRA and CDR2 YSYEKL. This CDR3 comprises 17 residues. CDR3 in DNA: TGCGCCAGCAGCCAAGAAACAGGGGGCGCGGGGTCTGAAAAACTGTTTTTT. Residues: CASSQETGGAGSEKLFF.

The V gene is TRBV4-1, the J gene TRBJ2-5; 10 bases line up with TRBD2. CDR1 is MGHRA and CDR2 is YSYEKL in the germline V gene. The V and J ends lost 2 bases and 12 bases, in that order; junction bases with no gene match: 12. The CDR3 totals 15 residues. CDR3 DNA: TGCGCCAGCAGCCAACAGCTAGCGGGGGCCGGGTCAAAGTACTTC. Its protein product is CASSQQLAGAGSKYF.

In nucleotides, the CDR3 is TGTGCCAGCAGCTCCACCCACAGCGAGCAGTACTTC. Protein sequence: CASSSTHSEQYF. The chain recombines TRBV13 with TRBJ2-7; D is undetermined. The V gene's germline CDR1 is PRHDT and CDR2 FYEKMQ (reference sequence). The CDR3 sequence is 12 residues long. V lost 4 bases, J lost 6 bases, and 10 bases lay in between.

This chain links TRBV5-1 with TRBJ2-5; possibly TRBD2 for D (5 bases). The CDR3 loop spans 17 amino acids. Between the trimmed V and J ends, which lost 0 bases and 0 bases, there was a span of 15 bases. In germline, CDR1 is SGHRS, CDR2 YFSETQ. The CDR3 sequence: CASSLAGGRSYQETQYF. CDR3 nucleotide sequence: TGCGCCAGCAGCTTGGCTGGAGGCAGATCGTACCAAGAGACCCAGTACTTC.

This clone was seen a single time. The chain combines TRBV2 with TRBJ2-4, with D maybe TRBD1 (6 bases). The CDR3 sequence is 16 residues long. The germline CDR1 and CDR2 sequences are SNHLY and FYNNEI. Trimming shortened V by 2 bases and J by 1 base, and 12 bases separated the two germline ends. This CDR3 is CASSEQGMGAKNIQYF. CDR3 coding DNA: TGTGCCAGCAGTGAACAGGGGATGGGCGCCAAAAACATTCAGTACTTC.

In DNA, the CDR3 is TGTGCCAGCAGTACATCCAGGGGTATCATCAATCAGCCCCAGCATTTT. It encodes CASSTSRGIINQPQHF. The V gene is TRBV2, the J gene TRBJ1-5, with D tentatively TRBD1 (6 bases). This CDR3 is 16 amino acids long. CDR1 and CDR2 from the germline V gene are SNHLY and FYNNEI. Trimming took off 5 bases at V and 3 bases at J, with 17 bases between the two ends.

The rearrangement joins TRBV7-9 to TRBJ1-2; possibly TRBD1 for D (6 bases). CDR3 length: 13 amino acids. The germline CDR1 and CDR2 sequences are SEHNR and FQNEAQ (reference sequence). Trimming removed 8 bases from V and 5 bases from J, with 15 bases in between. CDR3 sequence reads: CASRQRDIYGYTF. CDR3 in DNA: TGTGCCAGCCGACAAAGGGACATATATGGCTACACCTTC.

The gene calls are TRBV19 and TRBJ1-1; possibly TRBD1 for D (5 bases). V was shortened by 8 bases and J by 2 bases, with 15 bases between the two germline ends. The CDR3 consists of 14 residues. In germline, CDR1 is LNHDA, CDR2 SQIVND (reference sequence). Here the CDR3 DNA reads TGTGCCAGTGGACCCAGGGCCCGTAACACTGAAGCTTTCTTT. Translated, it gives CASGPRARNTEAFF.

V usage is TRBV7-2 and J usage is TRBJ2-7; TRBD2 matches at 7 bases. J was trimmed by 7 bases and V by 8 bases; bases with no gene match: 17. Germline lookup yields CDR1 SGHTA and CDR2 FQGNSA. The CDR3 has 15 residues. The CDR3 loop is CASGPTSGAGGEQYF. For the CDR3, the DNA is TGTGCCAGCGGACCCACGAGCGGGGCCGGGGGGGAGCAGTACTTC.

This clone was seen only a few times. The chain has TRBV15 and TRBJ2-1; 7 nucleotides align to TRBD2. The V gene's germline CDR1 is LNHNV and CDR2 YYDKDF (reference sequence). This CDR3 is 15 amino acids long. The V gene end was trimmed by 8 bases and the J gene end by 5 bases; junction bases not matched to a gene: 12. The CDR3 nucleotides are TGTGCCACCTCGATCGGGGGGACTTTTCACAATGAGCAGTTCTTC. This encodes CATSIGGTFHNEQFF. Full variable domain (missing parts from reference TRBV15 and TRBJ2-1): DAMVIQNPRYQVTQFGKPVTLSCSQTLNHNVMYWYQQKSSQAPKLLFHYYDKDFNNEADTPDNFQSRRPNTSFCFLDIRSPGLGDTAMYLCATSIGGTFHNEQFFGPGTRLTVL.

The CDR3 DNA is TGTGCCAGCAGCTTGTACGGGTGGGCTAATGAAAAACTGTTTTTT. It is translated as CASSLYGWANEKLFF. This chain links TRBV5-4 with TRBJ1-4; D is unresolved. The germline V gene encodes CDR1 SGHNT and CDR2 YYREEE (reference sequence). V lost 1 base and J lost 3, with 10 bases in between. The CDR3 runs 15 residues.

The CDR3 nucleotides read TGTGCCAGTAAAGGTTGGTCTAGCGGGGACTCAAGCACAGATACGCAGTATTTT. Translated: CASKGWSSGDSSTDTQYF. This sequence joins TRBV19 and TRBJ2-3; 9 bases fit TRBD2. The germline CDR1 and CDR2 sequences are LNHDA and SQIVND (reference sequence). The CDR3 contains 18 residues. V shed 7 bases, J shed 0 bases, and the junction held 14 bases outside the gene matches.

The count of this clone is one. DNA for the CDR3: TGTGCCAGCAGCTTAGTTCAGGGTTCACCCCTCCACTTT. This translates into CASSLVQGSPLHF. V is TRBV7-9 and J is TRBJ1-6; tentative D call: TRBD1 (5 bases). The V end lost 1 base, the J end lost 9 bases, and 7 bases lay between the germline ends. The germline V gene encodes CDR1 SEHNR and CDR2 FQNEAQ (reference sequence). The CDR3 length is 13 residues.

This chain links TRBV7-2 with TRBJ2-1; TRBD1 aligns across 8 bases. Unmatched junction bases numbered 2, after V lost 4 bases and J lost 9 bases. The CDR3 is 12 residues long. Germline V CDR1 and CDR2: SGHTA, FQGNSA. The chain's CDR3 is CASSSDRVEQFF. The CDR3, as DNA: TGTGCCAGCAGCTCGGACAGGGTTGAGCAGTTCTTC.

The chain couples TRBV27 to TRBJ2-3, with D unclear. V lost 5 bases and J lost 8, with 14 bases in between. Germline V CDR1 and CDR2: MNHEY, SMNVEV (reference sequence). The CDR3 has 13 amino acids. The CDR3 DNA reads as TGTGCCAGCAGTACAATACCCCCTAGTACGCAGTATTTT. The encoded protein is CASSTIPPSTQYF.

Here the CDR3 DNA reads TGTGCCAGCAGCCTGGACATGAACACTGAAGCTTTCTTT. Translated: CASSLDMNTEAFF. The chain is built from TRBV9 and TRBJ1-1, with D possibly TRBD1 on 5 matching bases. Germline values: CDR1 SGDLS, CDR2 YYNGEE. This CDR3 is built from 13 residues. The V gene lost 4 bases and the J gene lost 0 bases, with 7 bases spanning the gap.

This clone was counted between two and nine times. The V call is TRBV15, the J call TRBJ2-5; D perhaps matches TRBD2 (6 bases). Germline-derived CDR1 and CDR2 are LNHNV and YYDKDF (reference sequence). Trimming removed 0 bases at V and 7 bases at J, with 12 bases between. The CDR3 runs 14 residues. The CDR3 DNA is TGTGCCACCAGCAGAGATCAGTTCGGGGGGACCCAGTACTTC. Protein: CATSRDQFGGTQYF. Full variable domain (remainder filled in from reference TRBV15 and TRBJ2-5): DAMVIQNPRYQVTQFGKPVTLSCSQTLNHNVMYWYQQKSSQAPKLLFHYYDKDFNNEADTPDNFQSRRPNTSFCFLDIRSPGLGDTAMYLCATSRDQFGGTQYFGPGTRLLVL.

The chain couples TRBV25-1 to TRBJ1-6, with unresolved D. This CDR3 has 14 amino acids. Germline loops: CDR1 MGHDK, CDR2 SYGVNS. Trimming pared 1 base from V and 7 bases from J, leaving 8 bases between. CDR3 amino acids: CASSESGWNSPLHF. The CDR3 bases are TGTGCCAGCAGTGAATCGGGGTGGAATTCACCCCTCCACTTT. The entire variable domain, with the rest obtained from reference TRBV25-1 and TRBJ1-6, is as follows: EADIYQTPRYLVIGTGKKITLECSQTMGHDKMYWYQQDPGMELHLIHYSYGVNSTEKGDLSSESTVSRIRTEHFPLTLESARPSHTSQYLCASSESGWNSPLHFGNGTRLTVT.

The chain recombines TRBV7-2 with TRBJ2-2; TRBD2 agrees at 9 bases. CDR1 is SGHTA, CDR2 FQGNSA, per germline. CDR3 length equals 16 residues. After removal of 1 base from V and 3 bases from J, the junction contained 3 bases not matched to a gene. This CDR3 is CASSLGTSAHTGELFF. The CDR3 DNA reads TGTGCCAGCAGCTTAGGGACTAGCGCACACACCGGGGAGCTGTTTTTT.

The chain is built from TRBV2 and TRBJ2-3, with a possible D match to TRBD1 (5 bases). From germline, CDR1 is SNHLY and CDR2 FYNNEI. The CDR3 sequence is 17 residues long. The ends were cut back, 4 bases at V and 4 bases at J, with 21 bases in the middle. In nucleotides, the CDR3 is TGTGCCAGCAGTGTGAGTGTTAGGGGATATTTCCCAGATACGCAGTATTTT. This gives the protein CASSVSVRGYFPDTQYF.

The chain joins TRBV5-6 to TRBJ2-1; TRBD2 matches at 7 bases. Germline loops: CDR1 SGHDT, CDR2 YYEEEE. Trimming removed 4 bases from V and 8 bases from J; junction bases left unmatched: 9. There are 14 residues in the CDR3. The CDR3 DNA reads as TGTGCCAGCAGCCCCCGACTAGCCGAACATGAGCAGTTCTTC. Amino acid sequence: CASSPRLAEHEQFF.

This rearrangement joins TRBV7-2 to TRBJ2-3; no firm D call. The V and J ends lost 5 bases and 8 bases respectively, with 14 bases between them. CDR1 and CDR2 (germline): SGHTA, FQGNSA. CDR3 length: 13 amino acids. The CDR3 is CASSPMRRGTQYF. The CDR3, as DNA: TGTGCCAGCAGCCCCATGAGAAGAGGTACGCAGTATTTT. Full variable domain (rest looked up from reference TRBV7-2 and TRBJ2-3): GAGVSQSPSNKVTEKGKDVELRCDPISGHTALYWYRQSLGQGLEFLIYFQGNSAPDKSGLPSDRFSAERTGGSVSTLTIQRTQQEDSAVYLCASSPMRRGTQYFGPGTRLTVL.

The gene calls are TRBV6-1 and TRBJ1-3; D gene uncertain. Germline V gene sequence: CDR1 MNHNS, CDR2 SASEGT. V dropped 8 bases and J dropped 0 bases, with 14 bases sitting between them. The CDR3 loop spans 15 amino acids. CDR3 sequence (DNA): TGTGCCAGCGGAGATGGAAGGTTCTCTGGAAACACCATATATTTT. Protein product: CASGDGRFSGNTIYF.

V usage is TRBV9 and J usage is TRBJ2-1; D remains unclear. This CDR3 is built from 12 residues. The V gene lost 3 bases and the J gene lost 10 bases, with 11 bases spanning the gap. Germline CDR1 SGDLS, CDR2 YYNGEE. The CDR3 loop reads CASSGVRLEQFF. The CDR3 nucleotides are TGTGCCAGCAGCGGCGTTCGTTTGGAGCAGTTCTTC.